These T cell receptor beta chains were read from a single sample in a study of cytomegalovirus exposure and HLA in healthy donors. Measured with immunoSEQ multiplex PCR; TCRdb has only the in-frame clones, and not every one. The sample lists approximately 130,000 clones; roughly 80% were seen once. The sequencing sample was made of PBMCs. The receptors stem from a man younger than 40 in good health and CMV-seronegative. Both conserved end residues are part of each CDR3. The order of the fields is clone size, V gene, J gene, D gene, CDR3 DNA, CDR3 protein. A D gene is named only where the DNA matches it firmly. Only some rows state a clone size, as once, few, many or a class for expanded clones.

-	TRBV5-1	TRBJ1-3	-	TGCGCCAGCAGCTTGGAGGCTTACAGCTCCCCTGGAAACACCATATATTTT	CASSLEAYSSPGNTIYF
-	TRBV28	TRBJ1-2	TRBD1	TGTGCCAGCAGTCTACAGGGGGCGCGGGGCTATGGCTACACCTTC	CASSLQGARGYGYTF
-	TRBV6-6	TRBJ2-3	-	TGTGCCAGCCGCCCGAGGTTCGAGACAGATACGCAGTATTTT	CASRPRFETDTQYF
-	TRBV29-1	TRBJ1-1	-	TGCAGCGTTGAAGGGCTTCGTTTGAACACTGAAGCTTTCTTT	CSVEGLRLNTEAFF
-	TRBV19	TRBJ2-1	TRBD1	TGTGCCAGTAACTCAGGACAGGGAGGTGAGCAGTTCTTC	CASNSGQGGEQFF
-	TRBV28	TRBJ2-3	-	TGTGCCAGCACCCTGGGAGAGACTAGCACAGATACGCAGTATTTT	CASTLGETSTDTQYF
-	TRBV7-9	TRBJ2-2	TRBD1	TGTGCCAGCAGCCACGCCGGGACAGGGATAGCCGGGGAGCTGTTTTTT	CASSHAGTGIAGELFF
once	TRBV27	TRBJ2-2	TRBD2	TGTGCCAGCACACCTTGGGGGGCGGGGGGCGCCTCCGGGGAGCTGTTTTTT	CASTPWGAGGASGELFF
few	TRBV13	TRBJ2-5	TRBD1	TGTGCCAGCAGCGCTTCAGGGGGCGGTTATCAAGAGACCCAGTACTTC	CASSASGGGYQETQYF
-	TRBV21-1	TRBJ2-1	-	TGTGCCAGCAGCAAAGCGGGACAGGGCCCAAGCTCCTACAATGAGCAGTTCTTC	CASSKAGQGPSSYNEQFF
-	TRBV7-2	TRBJ1-2	TRBD1	TGTGCCAGCTACGGCGAAAGGCAGGACAGGGGACCTAATAACTATGGCTACACCTTC	CASYGERQDRGPNNYGYTF
-	TRBV13	TRBJ2-7	TRBD1	TGTGCCAGCAGCTCAGAGACAGGGGGGGCCTACGAGCAGTACTTC	CASSSETGGAYEQYF
-	TRBV5-4	TRBJ1-1	-	TGTGCCAGCAGCTCCCAGATGACTGAAGCTTTCTTT	CASSSQMTEAFF
-	TRBV7-2	TRBJ1-6	-	TGTGCCAGCAGCTTTAGGCAGGGCGATTCACCCCTCCACTTT	CASSFRQGDSPLHF
-	TRBV29-1	TRBJ2-1	-	TGCAGCGTTGATACACAGGGGACTGGCAATGAGCAGTTCTTC	CSVDTQGTGNEQFF
-	TRBV19	TRBJ2-7	TRBD2	TGTGCCAGTAGCATAGCGGGAGCTCTCTACGAGCAGTACTTC	CASSIAGALYEQYF
-	TRBV9	TRBJ1-2	TRBD1	TGTGCCAGCAGCCAACCATCGACAGGGGGCGCGTATGGCTACACCTTC	CASSQPSTGGAYGYTF
few	TRBV5-8	TRBJ2-2	TRBD1	TGTGCCAGCAGCCCAATGACGGGGACAGGGGACACCGGGGAGCTGTTTTTT	CASSPMTGTGDTGELFF
once	TRBV4-3	TRBJ2-7	-	TGCGCCAGCAGCCAAGGCGGAGTAGGAGAGCAGTACTTC	CASSQGGVGEQYF
-	TRBV11-2	TRBJ1-2	-	TGTGCCAGCAGCTTAGATCTGAGGGCAGGTTACTATGGCTACACCTTC	CASSLDLRAGYYGYTF
few	TRBV5-4	TRBJ2-5	-	TGTGCCAGCAGCTTTGGCGTTGACTCCGTCCGAGAGACCCAGTACTTC	CASSFGVDSVRETQYF
-	TRBV15	TRBJ1-5	-	TGTGCCACCAGCGTCCGGGATAACTTAAATCAGCCCCAGCATTTT	CATSVRDNLNQPQHF
-	TRBV5-1	TRBJ1-2	TRBD1	TGCGCCAGCAGCCTGGACAGGGTCCTTCCAAGCTACACCTTC	CASSLDRVLPSYTF
-	TRBV14	TRBJ1-1	-	TGTGCCAGCAGCCAAGGGAGGACCTACACTGAAGCTTTCTTT	CASSQGRTYTEAFF
-	TRBV19	TRBJ2-3	-	TGTGCCAGTAGTTTCAGACCGACAGTCACAGATACGCAGTATTTT	CASSFRPTVTDTQYF
few	TRBV4-1	TRBJ2-7	-	TGCGCCAGCAGCCAAGTGGGGCCCAGGTCGGCCTACGAGCAGTACTTC	CASSQVGPRSAYEQYF
-	TRBV30	TRBJ2-1	TRBD2	TGTGCCTGGAGGGGCGGGGGATACAATGAGCAGTTCTTC	CAWRGGGYNEQFF
once	TRBV5-1	TRBJ1-6	TRBD1	TGCGCCAGCAGCTTGGAGGGACAGGGTTTAGACTCACCCCTCCACTTT	CASSLEGQGLDSPLHF
-	TRBV4-1	TRBJ2-1	TRBD2	TGCGCCAGCAGCCAACCAGCGGGGTACAATGAGCAGTTCTTC	CASSQPAGYNEQFF
-	TRBV27	TRBJ1-1	-	TGTGCCAGCAGTTTATCCGGGGGCACTGAAGCTTTCTTT	CASSLSGGTEAFF
-	TRBV9	TRBJ2-5	-	TGTGCCAGCAGCCCGTATGACGCGAGGTCAGAGACCCAGTACTTC	CASSPYDARSETQYF